The present TCR beta chain was sequenced within a study of blood T cell repertoires in COVID-19 (dated by TCRdb to 2018 to 2020). A note on the overall study: Collaborator samples came from the United States, Italy and Spain and covered acute and convalescent phases of COVID-19. The material from the prospective study consisted of cDNA or gDNA derived from T cells, B-cell-depleted T cells, or PBMCs. The dataset comprised deeply sampled blood TCRbeta repertoires from subjects exposed to, actively infected with, or recovered from COVID-19. The repertoires were released in a freely available public database meant as a resource for research on the immune response to SARS-CoV-2. The samples were drawn from two sources: the first 160 participants of the ongoing ImmuneRACE study, and about 1,300 subjects contributed by 6 global collaborators. Sample metadata almost always included a de-identified subject ID, COVID-19 status, age in years and sex. Where available, HLA class I and class II types were taken from metadata supplied by the sample provider and were not determined by assay-based typing.

The immunoSEQ Assay, a bias-controlled multiplex PCR, was used to amplify TCRbeta CDR3 regions from genomic DNA. Concerning the study's data processing: The number of nucleated cells in each sample was estimated by amplification of reference gene primers within the assay. To quantify the absolute abundance of each unique TCRbeta CDR3 rearrangement, sequence reads were collapsed and filtered. For each sample, productive Simpson clonality was calculated by taking the square root of Simpson's diversity index across productive rearrangements. Not all clones reach the TCRdb copy of this immuneACCESS table, which keeps in-frame sequences only. Checked studies attribute under half of the gap to unresolved V genes and leave the rest unexplained. V and J calls plus clone size are reproduced from that table; the DNA served to infer D and trimming. The sample contains 200,000 to 250,000 clones, approximately 81% of them found a single time. About 9.4% of the sample is taken by the ten largest.

Turning to this clone: Its antigen target is currently unknown. Base quality data are lacking; no much larger clone is found one base away.

Relative to germline, V is missing 1 base and J is missing 5 bases, with 6 bases of the junction outside any gene match. From its cysteine to its phenylalanine, the CDR3 spans 15 amino acids. Solely the CDR3 DNA is kept, with 45 bases framed from the first base. The germline V gene yields SGHRS for CDR1 and YFSETQ for CDR2. Beyond this particular receptor, the publication reports: Clinical and demographic metadata were provided uncurated, with the amount varying by source and participant.

The collaborating institutions used their own protocols to collect whole blood in K2EDTA tubes. Collaborator samples were shipped for TCRbeta analysis as frozen whole blood, isolated PBMCs, or DNA extracted from either sample type. The sequenced material came from peripheral blood. The sequence links TRBV5-1 to TRBJ2-5; 9 central bases correspond to TRBD2. The sequence derives from an elderly woman with acute or convalescent COVID-19. The DNA sequence is as follows: TGCGCCAGCAGCTTGCCTAGCGGGAAGGGCGAGACCCAGTACTTC. This is translated as CASSLPSGKGETQYF.